This is a list of T cell receptor beta chains from one sample in a study of T cell responses to AZD1222 COVID-19 vaccine. Produced via immunoSEQ multiplex PCR; TCRdb's table is partial and in-frame only. The profile shows some 130,000 clones, around 90% of them singletons. Material: peripheral blood, obtained on day 0 of AZD1222 vaccination. These receptors all stem from an adult in good health. Each CDR3 is given with its conserved first and last residue. Each record gives: clone size, D gene, J gene, V gene, CDR3 length, CDR3 DNA, CDR3 protein. D genes are given only for firm matches. Clone size is not always given. Where it is, it says once, few, many or a class for expanded clones.

- | - | TRBJ1-4 | TRBV12-3/TRBV12-4 | 13 | TGTGCCAGCAGTCCCCGAGGCGGCGAAAAACTGTTTTTT | CASSPRGGEKLFF
- | - | TRBJ2-7 | TRBV5-1 | 14 | TGCGCCAGCAGCGTCGTCGGGTCTACCTACGAGCAGTACTTC | CASSVVGSTYEQYF
- | - | TRBJ1-6 | TRBV7-6 | 15 | TGTGCCAGCAGCAATGGACCGGGTAAAAATTCACCCCTCCACTTT | CASSNGPGKNSPLHF
- | TRBD1 | TRBJ1-2 | TRBV5-1 | 14 | TGCGCCAGCAGCCGGGGACAGACTAACTATGGCTACACCTTC | CASSRGQTNYGYTF
few | - | TRBJ1-1 | TRBV14 | 14 | TGTGCCAGCAGCCAAGATTATGGGAACACTGAAGCTTTCTTT | CASSQDYGNTEAFF
- | TRBD1 | TRBJ1-6 | TRBV7-8 | 13 | TGTGCCAGCAGCTCCACAGGGGAATCACCCCTCCACTTT | CASSSTGESPLHF
- | - | TRBJ1-2 | TRBV9 | 13 | TGTGCCAGCAGCGTAGATTGGAACTATGGCTACACCTTC | CASSVDWNYGYTF
- | - | TRBJ2-2 | TRBV19 | 11 | TGTGCCAGTAGTCTTGTCGGGGAGCTGTTTTTT | CASSLVGELFF
- | - | TRBJ1-3 | TRBV18 | 16 | TGTGCCAGCTCATCCGTGGGGGGCTCCACTGGAAACACCATATATTTT | CASSSVGGSTGNTIYF
- | - | TRBJ2-1 | TRBV10-1 | 13 | TGCGCCAGCAGTGAGCCTCCCTCCGTAGAGCAGTTCTTC | CASSEPPSVEQFF
- | TRBD1 | TRBJ1-1 | TRBV9 | 14 | TGTGCCAGCAGCGTCACAGGGGGGAACACTGAAGCTTTCTTT | CASSVTGGNTEAFF
- | - | TRBJ2-5 | TRBV3-1/TRBV3-2 | 11 | TGTGCCAGCAGCCTGGCGGGGACCCAGTACTTC | CASSLAGTQYF
- | - | TRBJ2-5 | TRBV5-1 | 15 | TGCGCCAGCAGCGGTGTCGGCAAATCACAAGAGACCCAGTACTTC | CASSGVGKSQETQYF
- | TRBD1 | TRBJ2-1 | TRBV2 | 14 | TGTGCCGTAGGTTGGGACAGTTCCTACAATGAGCAGTTCTTC | CAVGWDSSYNEQFF
once | - | TRBJ1-1 | TRBV7-8 | 14 | TGTGCCAGCAGCGTAGGGCGGGGGAACACTGAAGCTTTCTTT | CASSVGRGNTEAFF
- | - | TRBJ2-2 | TRBV19 | 14 | TGTGCCAGTAGTCTAGCAGCGAACACCGGGGAGCTGTTTTTT | CASSLAANTGELFF
- | TRBD1 | TRBJ1-4 | TRBV6-5 | 14 | TGTGCCAGCAAAAGCACCGGGACAGCCGAAAAACTGTTTTTT | CASKSTGTAEKLFF
- | - | TRBJ2-1 | TRBV28 | 13 | TGTGCCAGCAGTTGGGGGATGTACAATGAGCAGTTCTTC | CASSWGMYNEQFF
- | - | TRBJ1-6 | TRBV7-9 | 17 | TGTGCCAGCAGCCTAAAGTCCGGGACGGGGGTTAATTCACCCCTCCACTTT | CASSLKSGTGVNSPLHF
once | - | TRBJ1-4 | TRBV28 | 13 | TGTGCCACCAGGACGGGCGCTGGCGAAAAACTGTTTTTT | CATRTGAGEKLFF
- | - | TRBJ1-2 | TRBV6-6 | 15 | TGTGCCAGCAGGCCCACCATAGGACAGCGCCCTGGCTACACCTTC | CASRPTIGQRPGYTF
- | - | TRBJ2-7 | TRBV5-1 | 17 | TGCGCCAGCAGCTTGGGCGCCCCCAGGGCCAGACACTACGAGCAGTACTTC | CASSLGAPRARHYEQYF
- | TRBD1 | TRBJ2-3 | TRBV6-1 | 14 | TGTGCCAGCAGTGTAGCAGGGGGCGAAGATACGCAGTATTTT | CASSVAGGEDTQYF
- | - | TRBJ2-5 | TRBV5-1 | 13 | TGCGCCAGCAGCTTGTTATCCCAAGAGACCCAGTACTTC | CASSLLSQETQYF
- | TRBD2 | TRBJ2-7 | TRBV18 | 15 | TGTGCCAGCTCACTTGGACTAGCGGGGAGCTACGAGCAGTACTTC | CASSLGLAGSYEQYF
once | - | TRBJ1-1 | TRBV7-9 | 12 | TGTGCCAGCAGCCCAAATAATGCTGAAGCTTTCTTT | CASSPNNAEAFF
- | - | TRBJ1-4 | TRBV2 | 13 | TGTGCCAGCGGTATGGGGGGCAGTGAAAAACTGTTTTTT | CASGMGGSEKLFF
- | TRBD2 | TRBJ2-5 | TRBV2 | 16 | TGTGCCAGCAGTTTGAGTAGCGGGAGGGCCGGGGAGACCCAGTACTTC | CASSLSSGRAGETQYF
- | TRBD1 | TRBJ2-1 | TRBV11-1 | 15 | TGTGCCAGCAGCATACGACAGGGGGCGTATAGTGAGCAGTTCTTC | CASSIRQGAYSEQFF
- | TRBD1 | TRBJ2-5 | TRBV9 | 14 | TGTGCCAGCAGCGTTGACAGGGCTCAAGAGACCCAGTACTTC | CASSVDRAQETQYF
- | TRBD1 | TRBJ2-7 | TRBV28 | 15 | TGTGCCACCCGAATCGGGCAGGGGGCTGTGTACGAGCAGTACTTC | CATRIGQGAVYEQYF
few | - | TRBJ1-3 | TRBV5-6 | 15 | TGTGCCAGCAGCGCACAACCAGGGGCAGGAAACACCATATATTTT | CASSAQPGAGNTIYF
once | TRBD2 | TRBJ2-1 | TRBV7-3 | 16 | TGTGCCAGCAGCTCACAAAGGACTAGCGGAGCCAATGAGCAGTTCTTC | CASSSQRTSGANEQFF
- | TRBD1 | TRBJ2-7 | TRBV19 | 15 | TGTGCCAGTAGTATACGGACAGGGCTGGACTACGAGCAGTACTTC | CASSIRTGLDYEQYF
- | - | TRBJ1-6 | TRBV10-3 | 13 | TGTGCCATCAGGGCAACAGATAATTCACCCCTCCACTTT | CAIRATDNSPLHF
many | - | TRBJ2-7 | TRBV14 | 15 | TGTGCCAGCAGTTCCACACCTTCCGGGGCCTACGAGCAGTACTTC | CASSSTPSGAYEQYF
- | - | TRBJ1-2 | TRBV19 | 14 | TGTGCCAGTAGTATTGGACCGCAGAACTATGGCTACACCTTC | CASSIGPQNYGYTF
- | - | TRBJ2-5 | TRBV15 | 15 | TGTGCCACCAGCAGAGACGACGGCAGGGGAGAGACCCAGTACTTC | CATSRDDGRGETQYF
few | - | TRBJ1-4 | TRBV5-1 | 15 | TGCGCCAGCAGCTTGACGAGCGCCGGGAATGAAAAACTGTTTTTT | CASSLTSAGNEKLFF
- | TRBD2 | TRBJ2-1 | TRBV4-2 | 18 | TGTGCCAGCAGCCAAGATTCCCAGGGGGTAGCGGGGGACAATGAGCAGTTCTTC | CASSQDSQGVAGDNEQFF
- | - | TRBJ2-7 | TRBV7-9 | 14 | TGTGCCAGCAGCTTGCAGGGTAGCTCCTACGAGCAGTACTTC | CASSLQGSSYEQYF
- | - | TRBJ1-2 | TRBV28 | 13 | TGTGCCAGCAGTTCAGGGTACGATTATGGCTACACCTTC | CASSSGYDYGYTF